Presented here are 20 T cell receptor beta chains from one specimen sequenced in a study of long-term antiretroviral therapy in people with HIV. immunoSEQ v3.0 was run at survey level. The assay was immunoSEQ multiplex PCR, and TCRdb's table has in-frame clones only and misses some. The sample includes 20,000 to 25,000 clones, about 72% of them seen just once. Material: unsorted PBMCs, obtained less than 1.8 years before starting antiretroviral therapy. These receptors came from a woman between 40 and 50 years old with HIV.

In this sample, this clone turned up once. The gene calls are TRBV13 and TRBJ2-5, with a tentative D call TRBD1 (5 bases). The germline gives CDR1 PRHDT, CDR2 FYEKMQ (reference sequence). The CDR3 runs 16 residues. V was shortened by 5 bases and J by 0 bases, with 16 bases between the two germline ends. CDR3 nucleotides: TGTGCCAGCAGCACACTCCAGGGAATGAACCAAGAGACCCAGTACTTC. It translates to CASSTLQGMNQETQYF.

The chain uses TRBV7-2 and TRBJ1-5, with D tentatively TRBD1 (5 bases). V was clipped by 5 bases and J by 7 bases, with 18 bases between them. The germline gives CDR1 SGHTA, CDR2 FQGNSA. The CDR3 sequence is 15 residues long. The CDR3 DNA reads as TGTGCCAGCAGCCCACCGGGACGGGGGAGGCAGCCCCAGCATTTT. It translates to CASSPPGRGRQPQHF.

The rearrangement links TRBV5-1 to TRBJ2-3, with D unresolved. The CDR3 is made up of 13 amino acids. The germline V gene has CDR1 SGHRS and CDR2 YFSETQ. Deletions cut 4 bases from V and 3 bases from J, with 9 bases between. The DNA for the CDR3 is TGCGCCAGCAGCGTATTAACAACAGATACGCAGTATTTT. Its protein is CASSVLTTDTQYF.

V is TRBV19 and J is TRBJ2-6; D not certain. Trimming took 3 bases from V and 0 from J, leaving 30 bases between them. The V gene's germline CDR1 is LNHDA and CDR2 SQIVND (reference sequence). The CDR3 totals 23 residues. CDR3 residues: CASSIFLDEGSLKTRSGANVLTF. The CDR3 region has the DNA TGTGCCAGTAGTATTTTTTTGGATGAAGGCAGCCTTAAAACCCGCTCTGGGGCCAACGTCCTGACTTTC.

V usage is TRBV27 and J usage is TRBJ2-2; weak D call: TRBD2 (5 bases). Germline V CDR1 and CDR2: MNHEY, SMNVEV (reference sequence). Trimming removed 6 bases from V and 5 bases from J, with 13 bases in between. CDR3 length: 14 amino acids. The CDR3: CASRLGRRTGELFF. In nucleotides, the CDR3 is TGTGCCAGCAGACTAGGACGGCGGACCGGGGAGCTGTTTTTT.

CDR3 sequence reads: CAWSTPYEQYF. CDR3 DNA sequence: TGTGCCTGGAGCACCCCCTACGAGCAGTACTTC. The V gene is TRBV30, the J gene TRBJ2-7, with D unresolved. The CDR3 runs 11 residues. CDR1 is GTSNPN and CDR2 is SVGIG in the germline V gene (reference sequence). The V end was cut by 3 bases, the J end by 2 bases, with 5 bases between. The variable domain in full, completed from reference TRBV30 and TRBJ2-7, reads SQTIHQWPATLVQPVGSPLSLECTVEGTSNPNLYWYRQAAGRGLQLLFYSVGIGQISSEVPQNLSASRPQDRQFILSSKKLLLSDSGFYLCAWSTPYEQYFGPGTRLTVT.

This sequence joins TRBV9 and TRBJ1-3; D remains ambiguous. In germline, CDR1 is SGDLS, CDR2 YYNGEE. This CDR3 spans 16 amino acids. V gave up 4 bases and J gave up 2 bases, with 16 bases separating them. The CDR3 here is CASSPELGFAGNTIYF. CDR3 bases: TGTGCCAGCAGCCCGGAATTGGGTTTTGCTGGAAACACCATATATTTT. Full variable domain (outside the CDR3, taken from reference TRBV9 and TRBJ1-3): DSGVTQTPKHLITATGQRVTLRCSPRSGDLSVYWYQQSLDQGLQFLIQYYNGEERAKGNILERFSAQQFPDLHSELNLSSLELGDSALYFCASSPELGFAGNTIYFGEGSWLTVV.

The gene calls are TRBV23-1 and TRBJ1-3, with D tentatively TRBD1 (5 bases). TRBV23-1 has ORF status, its function being uncertain. Trimming stripped 3 bases from V and 0 bases from J, with 18 bases between. The CDR3 is made up of 18 amino acids. The CDR3 bases are TGCGCCAGCAGTCATTCTCCGGGCGTCAGGGACTCTGGAAACACCATATATTTT. This translates into CASSHSPGVRDSGNTIYF.

This clone was seen only a few times. This rearrangement joins TRBV7-9 to TRBJ2-2; no clear D gene. The germline V gene has CDR1 SEHNR and CDR2 FQNEAQ (reference sequence). V gave up 1 base and J gave up 5 bases, with 2 bases separating them. CDR3 size: 12 residues. CDR3 nucleotides: TGTGCCAGCAGCTTAGAAACCGGGGAGCTGTTTTTT. Its protein is CASSLETGELFF.

The gene calls are TRBV30 and TRBJ2-6, with a possible D match to TRBD1 (5 bases). The germline V gene has CDR1 GTSNPN and CDR2 SVGIG (reference sequence). The CDR3 loop spans 17 amino acids. V was clipped by 4 bases and J by 0 bases, with 16 bases between them. In DNA, the CDR3 is TGTGCCTGGACTCTCGGCAGGGTGAGCTCTGGGGCCAACGTCCTGACTTTC. Its protein is CAWTLGRVSSGANVLTF.

This clone came up a few times. This chain connects TRBV2 to TRBJ2-4; D may match TRBD1 or TRBD2 (5 bases each). The germline V gene has CDR1 SNHLY and CDR2 FYNNEI. V was shortened by 3 bases and J by 0 bases, with 6 bases between the two germline ends. This CDR3 contains 14 residues. CDR3 DNA sequence: TGTGCCAGCAGTGATGGGACAGCCAAAAACATTCAGTACTTC. This sequence encodes CASSDGTAKNIQYF.

V is TRBV18 and J is TRBJ2-6; maybe TRBD1 (5 bases). This CDR3 has 15 amino acids. Trimming pared 1 base from V and 4 bases from J, leaving 8 bases between. CDR1 is KGHSH, CDR2 LQKENI, per germline. The CDR3 loop reads CASSPQGNGANVLTF. The CDR3 DNA reads TGTGCCAGCTCACCACAGGGGAACGGGGCCAACGTCCTGACTTTC.

This chain joins TRBV19 and TRBJ2-1; TRBD2 matches 11 bases. V gave up 5 bases and J gave up 7 bases; unmatched junction bases: 7. Germline assignment: CDR1 LNHDA and CDR2 SQIVND (reference sequence). The CDR3 extends over 15 amino acids. This CDR3 is CASSRSGGATNEQFF. The DNA for the CDR3 is TGTGCCAGTAGTCGTAGCGGGGGGGCCACAAATGAGCAGTTCTTC.

The V call is TRBV19, the J call TRBJ1-5; D unresolved. The CDR3 has 15 amino acids. The V gene's germline CDR1 is LNHDA and CDR2 SQIVND (reference sequence). Trimming took off 5 bases at V and 0 bases at J, with 11 bases between the two ends. CDR3 amino acids: CASSATGNSNQPQHF. The CDR3 DNA reads as TGTGCCAGTAGTGCGACCGGGAATAGCAATCAGCCCCAGCATTTT.

The chain joins TRBV4-1 to TRBJ1-1; D is unresolved. CDR3 length: 13 residues. V was cut by 1 base and J by 4 bases, with 7 bases left in between. CDR1 and CDR2 from the germline V gene are MGHRA and YSYEKL. The CDR3 loop reads CASSQVAVTEAFF. CDR3 bases: TGCGCCAGCAGCCAAGTGGCGGTCACTGAAGCTTTCTTT.

The rearrangement links TRBV6-6 to TRBJ2-1; the D gene is possibly TRBD2 (6 bases). V was cut by 6 bases and J by 5 bases, with 20 bases left in between. The CDR3 length is 16 residues. Germline V gene lookup returns CDR1 MNHNY and CDR2 SVGAGI (reference sequence). The CDR3 protein is CASSPLRGLTHNEQFF. The CDR3 DNA reads TGTGCCAGCAGCCCCCTAAGGGGACTTACCCACAATGAGCAGTTCTTC.

The V call is TRBV7-9, the J call TRBJ2-7; TRBD1 matches at 7 bases. Germline V gives CDR1 SEHNR, CDR2 FQNEAQ (reference sequence). This CDR3 contains 13 residues. The junction had 8 bases not matched to a gene; V was cut back by 8 bases and J by 4 bases. CDR3 in amino acids: CASLRTGEYEQYF. As DNA, the CDR3 is TGTGCCAGCTTGAGGACAGGAGAGTACGAGCAGTACTTC.

The chain employs TRBV4-1 and TRBJ1-5; D is unclear. CDR1 is MGHRA and CDR2 is YSYEKL in the germline V gene. The V end lost 0 bases, the J end lost 0 bases, and 9 bases lay between the germline ends. The CDR3 has 16 amino acids. CDR3 in DNA: TGCGCCAGCAGCCAAGAACGGCAGTCTAGCAATCAGCCCCAGCATTTT. Protein product: CASSQERQSSNQPQHF.

The J gene is TRBJ2-7, the V gene TRBV7-8; no clear D gene. The V end lost 0 bases, the J end lost 1 base, and 10 bases lay between the germline ends. Germline loops: CDR1 SGHVS, CDR2 FQNEAQ. This CDR3 region has 15 residues. The CDR3 spells CASSLARRTSYEQYF. The CDR3 nucleotides are TGTGCCAGCAGCTTAGCGCGGCGTACTTCCTACGAGCAGTACTTC.

The chain employs TRBV19 and TRBJ1-2, with 7 bases lining up with TRBD1. Germline-derived CDR1 and CDR2 are LNHDA and SQIVND (reference sequence). The V and J ends lost 5 bases and 6 bases, in that order; junction bases with no gene match: 9. The CDR3 is 14 amino acids. In DNA, the CDR3 is TGTGCCAGTAGTGCCTACGACAGGGAAAATGGCTACACCTTC. This gives the protein CASSAYDRENGYTF. Combining the CDR3 with reference TRBV19 and TRBJ1-2 gives the whole variable domain DGGITQSPKYLFRKEGQNVTLSCEQNLNHDAMYWYRQDPGQGLRLIYYSQIVNDFQKGDIAEGYSVSREKKESFPLTVTSAQKNPTAFYLCASSAYDRENGYTFGSGTRLTVV.